This paragraph covers one TCR beta chain sequence. The V segment lost 0 bases and the J segment 2 bases; nucleotides outside the gene matches: 2. Germline lookup yields CDR1 MNHEY and CDR2 SMNVEV (reference sequence). The CDR3 has 17 amino acids. The sample comes from a study of blood T cell repertoires in COVID-19. The overall study: Spain, Italy and the United States supplied samples that represented acute and convalescent COVID-19.

The data were produced by immunoSEQ multiplex PCR, yet TCRdb's version contains in-frame clones alone and is incomplete. The top ten hold around 2.2% of the sample, which has around 260,000 clones, approximately 90% seen once. This sequence was found in a woman in her 30s with COVID-19, enrolled during active disease. The sequencing sample was made of peripheral blood. V usage is TRBV27 and J usage is TRBJ2-6; 9 bases line up with TRBD1. The CDR3 sequence is CASSLSGTGPGANVLTF. Here the CDR3 DNA reads TGTGCCAGCAGTTTATCGGGGACAGGGCCTGGGGCCAACGTCCTGACTTTC.